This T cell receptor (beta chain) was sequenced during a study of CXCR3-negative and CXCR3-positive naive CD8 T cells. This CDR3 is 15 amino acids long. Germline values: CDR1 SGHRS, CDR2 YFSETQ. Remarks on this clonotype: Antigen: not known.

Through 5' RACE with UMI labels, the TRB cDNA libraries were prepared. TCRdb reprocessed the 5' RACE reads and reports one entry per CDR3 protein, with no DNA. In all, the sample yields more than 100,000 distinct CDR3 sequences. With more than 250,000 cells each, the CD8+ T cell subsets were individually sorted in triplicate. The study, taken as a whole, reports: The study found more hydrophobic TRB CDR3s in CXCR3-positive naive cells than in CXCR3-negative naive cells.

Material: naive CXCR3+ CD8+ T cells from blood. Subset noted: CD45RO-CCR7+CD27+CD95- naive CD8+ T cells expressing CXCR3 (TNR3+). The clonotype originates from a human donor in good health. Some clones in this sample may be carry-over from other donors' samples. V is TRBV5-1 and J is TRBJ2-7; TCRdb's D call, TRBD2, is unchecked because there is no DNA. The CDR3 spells CASSYLARGGDEQYF.